This is a list of T cell receptor beta chains from one sample in a study of T cell responses to AZD1222 COVID-19 vaccine. The method was immunoSEQ multiplex PCR; TCRdb's version includes in-frame clones alone and lacks a portion of them. The repertoire holds more than 60,000 clones, with 87% as singletons. Sample: peripheral blood, taken on day 0 of AZD1222 vaccination. The receptor source for this set is an adult in good health. Each CDR3 is given with its conserved first and last residue. Fields, in order: D gene, J gene, clone size, V gene, CDR3 protein, CDR3 DNA. D genes are given only for firm matches. Only part of the rows carry a size: once, few, many, or a class if the clone is expanded.

D: TRBD1
J: TRBJ1-6
size: -
V: TRBV28
CDR3: CASSQTGDQFRDLHF
DNA: TGTGCCAGCAGTCAGACAGGGGACCAATTTCGAGACCTCCACTTT

D: -
J: TRBJ1-2
size: -
V: TRBV12-3/TRBV12-4
CDR3: CASSLELVGYTF
DNA: TGTGCCAGCAGTTTAGAGCTGGTGGGCTACACCTTC

D: -
J: TRBJ2-7
size: -
V: TRBV29-1
CDR3: CSVEDGAGSYEQYF
DNA: TGCAGCGTTGAAGACGGGGCTGGCTCCTACGAGCAGTACTTC

D: -
J: TRBJ1-1
size: -
V: TRBV6-5
CDR3: CVSSYPGSSSTEAFF
DNA: TGTGTCAGCAGTTACCCCGGTTCATCCTCCACTGAAGCTTTCTTT

D: TRBD2
J: TRBJ2-7
size: -
V: TRBV27
CDR3: CASSPTTSGSLEQYF
DNA: TGTGCCAGCAGTCCCACAACTAGCGGGAGTCTCGAGCAGTACTTC

D: -
J: TRBJ2-1
size: -
V: TRBV30
CDR3: CAWRDQPGEQFF
DNA: TGTGCCTGGAGGGACCAGCCGGGTGAGCAGTTCTTC

D: TRBD1
J: TRBJ2-7
size: -
V: TRBV19
CDR3: CASSMGGTGDYEQYF
DNA: TGTGCCAGTAGTATGGGGGGGACAGGGGACTACGAGCAGTACTTC

D: -
J: TRBJ2-2
size: once
V: TRBV19
CDR3: CASSSSKSGELFF
DNA: TGTGCCAGTAGTTCATCTAAGTCCGGGGAGCTGTTTTTT

D: -
J: TRBJ1-1
size: -
V: TRBV2
CDR3: CASSEDIGPGARAFF
DNA: TGTGCCAGCAGTGAAGATATTGGGCCCGGGGCCAGAGCTTTCTTT

D: TRBD1
J: TRBJ2-7
size: -
V: TRBV27
CDR3: CASSFEGQGTYEQYF
DNA: TGTGCCAGCAGTTTCGAGGGACAGGGTACCTACGAGCAGTACTTC

D: -
J: TRBJ2-2
size: -
V: TRBV6-1
CDR3: CASSELGGFELFF
DNA: TGTGCCAGCAGTGAATTGGGGGGATTTGAGCTGTTTTTT

D: -
J: TRBJ1-3
size: -
V: TRBV25-1
CDR3: CASSENSSGNTIYF
DNA: TGTGCCAGCAGTGAAAACAGCTCTGGAAACACCATATATTTT

D: -
J: TRBJ1-2
size: -
V: TRBV3-1/TRBV3-2
CDR3: CASSQDFSIPNYGYTF
DNA: TGTGCCAGCAGCCAAGATTTTTCGATACCTAACTATGGCTACACCTTC

D: -
J: TRBJ2-6
size: -
V: TRBV15
CDR3: CATSSRSPVFTSGANVLTF
DNA: TGTGCCACCAGCAGTAGATCCCCAGTTTTCACCTCTGGGGCCAACGTCCTGACTTTC

D: TRBD1
J: TRBJ1-4
size: few
V: TRBV6-5
CDR3: CASSSGQGSDKLFF
DNA: TGTGCCAGCAGTTCCGGACAGGGGTCTGATAAACTGTTTTTT

D: TRBD1
J: TRBJ1-2
size: -
V: TRBV6-5
CDR3: CASSHTGGRANGYTF
DNA: TGTGCCAGCAGCCATACAGGGGGGAGGGCGAATGGCTACACCTTC

D: -
J: TRBJ1-4
size: -
V: TRBV11-2
CDR3: CASSPQLDSQGIF
DNA: TGTGCCAGCAGCCCTCAACTGGACAGTCAGGGGATTTTT

D: TRBD2
J: TRBJ2-1
size: -
V: TRBV9
CDR3: CASSVVAGASGGLWVNEQFF
DNA: TGTGCCAGCAGCGTAGTCGCGGGGGCTAGCGGGGGTCTATGGGTCAATGAGCAGTTCTTC

D: -
J: TRBJ1-3
size: -
V: TRBV7-9
CDR3: CASSSGDGSSGNTIYF
DNA: TGTGCCAGCAGCTCCGGGGACGGGAGCTCTGGAAACACCATATATTTT

D: TRBD1
J: TRBJ1-1
size: -
V: TRBV7-8
CDR3: CASSLTGPNTEAFF
DNA: TGTGCCAGCAGCTTGACAGGGCCTAACACTGAAGCTTTCTTT

D: -
J: TRBJ2-5
size: -
V: TRBV29-1
CDR3: CSVDIGTPVMTQYF
DNA: TGCAGCGTTGATATAGGGACCCCGGTTATGACCCAGTACTTC

D: -
J: TRBJ1-1
size: -
V: TRBV24-1
CDR3: CATYILPDTEAFF
DNA: TGTGCCACCTACATCCTTCCGGACACTGAAGCTTTCTTT

D: -
J: TRBJ2-7
size: -
V: TRBV21-1
CDR3: CASSKKPSIRAGTTYEQYF
DNA: TGTGCCAGCAGCAAAAAACCCTCTATTCGAGCGGGGACGACCTACGAGCAGTACTTC

D: TRBD1
J: TRBJ2-1
size: -
V: TRBV27
CDR3: CASSALYTGTGFSEQFF
DNA: TGTGCCAGCAGTGCACTGTACACCGGGACAGGGTTTAGTGAGCAGTTCTTC

D: -
J: TRBJ2-7
size: -
V: TRBV4-3
CDR3: CASSLAGQRAYEQYF
DNA: TGCGCCAGCAGCCTCGCGGGACAGCGAGCCTACGAGCAGTACTTC

D: -
J: TRBJ1-2
size: -
V: TRBV5-5
CDR3: CASSPTFVNGYTF
DNA: TGTGCCAGCAGCCCGACATTCGTCAATGGCTACACCTTC